The rows below give T cell receptor beta chains drawn from one sample of a study of lymphopenia after photon versus proton radiotherapy. Profiled with immunoSEQ multiplex PCR; TCRdb holds only in-frame clones, not every one. The sample holds 25,000 to 35,000 clones; about 90% are singletons and the top ten take about 7%. Material: peripheral blood, obtained from a patient treated with photon-based radiotherapy. The receptors originated from a woman aged 50 to 60 with pancreatic cancer. CDR3s include the opening cysteine and the closing phenylalanine or tryptophan. Each record gives: V gene, clone size, J gene, CDR3 protein. Not all rows give a size; the values are once, few, many and, for expanded clones, a class.

V gene: TRBV2; clone size: .; J gene: TRBJ1-5; CDR3 protein: CASSKGQPQHF
V gene: TRBV29-1; clone size: .; J gene: TRBJ2-3; CDR3 protein: CSAVYPPTDTQYF
V gene: TRBV19; clone size: .; J gene: TRBJ2-1; CDR3 protein: CAAGQSYNEQFF
V gene: TRBV7-9; clone size: .; J gene: TRBJ1-5; CDR3 protein: CATGGQGRNQPQHF
V gene: TRBV9; clone size: .; J gene: TRBJ2-7; CDR3 protein: CASSVGTGGPYEQYF
V gene: TRBV19; clone size: .; J gene: TRBJ2-1; CDR3 protein: CASSTTSGGPSSSYNEQFF
V gene: TRBV5-1; clone size: .; J gene: TRBJ2-7; CDR3 protein: CASRADYEQYF
V gene: TRBV28; clone size: once; J gene: TRBJ1-4; CDR3 protein: CASSLGDGGLEKLFF
V gene: TRBV6-5; clone size: .; J gene: TRBJ2-2; CDR3 protein: CASSYSRRGNTGELFF
V gene: TRBV19; clone size: .; J gene: TRBJ2-3; CDR3 protein: CASSIQGNTDTQYF
V gene: TRBV7-2; clone size: .; J gene: TRBJ2-2; CDR3 protein: CASSLGAASGRADGELFF
V gene: TRBV11-2; clone size: few; J gene: TRBJ1-5; CDR3 protein: CASSQGGSNQPQHF
V gene: TRBV7-2; clone size: .; J gene: TRBJ1-2; CDR3 protein: CASSLGMTGAYGYTF
V gene: TRBV15; clone size: .; J gene: TRBJ2-7; CDR3 protein: CATSRDPARAYEQYF
V gene: TRBV20-1; clone size: .; J gene: TRBJ2-7; CDR3 protein: CSARGGYEQYF
V gene: TRBV5-4; clone size: .; J gene: TRBJ2-1; CDR3 protein: CASSLGVGQSSYNEQFF
V gene: TRBV9; clone size: .; J gene: TRBJ1-3; CDR3 protein: CASSVEVGTRNTIYF
V gene: TRBV6-4; clone size: .; J gene: TRBJ2-2; CDR3 protein: CASSEDPGGDTGELFF
V gene: TRBV7-2; clone size: .; J gene: TRBJ2-2; CDR3 protein: CASSIGPSAGELFF
V gene: TRBV18; clone size: .; J gene: TRBJ2-2; CDR3 protein: CASSMTGGANTGELFF
V gene: TRBV6-1; clone size: .; J gene: TRBJ2-1; CDR3 protein: CASREIGGSYNEQFF
V gene: TRBV7-2; clone size: .; J gene: TRBJ1-2; CDR3 protein: CASSLAETVYGYTF
V gene: TRBV4-3; clone size: .; J gene: TRBJ1-5; CDR3 protein: CASSQDFGGPQHF
V gene: TRBV5-1; clone size: .; J gene: TRBJ2-4; CDR3 protein: CASSFGGRDIQYF
V gene: TRBV6-4; clone size: .; J gene: TRBJ2-3; CDR3 protein: CASSDLLLAGSDTQYF
V gene: TRBV7-2; clone size: once; J gene: TRBJ1-1; CDR3 protein: CASSLVTGESTEAFF
V gene: TRBV7-9; clone size: .; J gene: TRBJ2-5; CDR3 protein: CASSPSQETQYF
V gene: TRBV27; clone size: .; J gene: TRBJ2-3; CDR3 protein: CASSPGSGRASASQDTQYF
V gene: TRBV11-3; clone size: .; J gene: TRBJ2-3; CDR3 protein: CASSLGGLASTDTQYF
V gene: TRBV19; clone size: .; J gene: TRBJ2-5; CDR3 protein: CASSREPRKETQYF
V gene: TRBV15; clone size: .; J gene: TRBJ2-5; CDR3 protein: CATRRFSGSETQYF
V gene: TRBV6-5; clone size: .; J gene: TRBJ2-7; CDR3 protein: CASSYASSYEQYF
V gene: TRBV7-2; clone size: .; J gene: TRBJ2-1; CDR3 protein: CASSRPSGPYNEQFF
V gene: TRBV13; clone size: .; J gene: TRBJ1-3; CDR3 protein: CASSLGRAVLNTIYF
V gene: TRBV15; clone size: .; J gene: TRBJ2-7; CDR3 protein: CATSGVRQREVREQYF
V gene: TRBV27; clone size: once; J gene: TRBJ2-1; CDR3 protein: CASSSTSPHNEQFF
V gene: TRBV6-1; clone size: .; J gene: TRBJ1-5; CDR3 protein: CASEQVDNQPQHF
V gene: TRBV30; clone size: .; J gene: TRBJ1-2; CDR3 protein: CAWSPQVIGYTF
V gene: TRBV5-1; clone size: .; J gene: TRBJ1-2; CDR3 protein: CASRVELDYGYTF
V gene: TRBV27; clone size: .; J gene: TRBJ2-7; CDR3 protein: CASSSPTPREQYF
V gene: TRBV5-1; clone size: .; J gene: TRBJ2-7; CDR3 protein: CASSSPTGEQYF
V gene: TRBV5-1; clone size: .; J gene: TRBJ2-7; CDR3 protein: CASSLKREVYEQYF
V gene: TRBV30; clone size: .; J gene: TRBJ2-6; CDR3 protein: CAWIYGARVGGDGANVLTF
V gene: TRBV15; clone size: .; J gene: TRBJ2-5; CDR3 protein: CATSRDQGGRAETQYF
V gene: TRBV5-1; clone size: few; J gene: TRBJ2-1; CDR3 protein: CASSWRQGENEQFF
V gene: TRBV5-4; clone size: few; J gene: TRBJ1-1; CDR3 protein: CASSLEVNTEAFF
V gene: TRBV27; clone size: once; J gene: TRBJ2-7; CDR3 protein: CASSLGTGSWEQYF
V gene: TRBV6-1; clone size: .; J gene: TRBJ2-7; CDR3 protein: CASRPTGYSYEQYF
V gene: TRBV11-3; clone size: once; J gene: TRBJ2-1; CDR3 protein: CASSAGGAVNNEQFF
V gene: TRBV7-9; clone size: once; J gene: TRBJ2-1; CDR3 protein: CASSARQGGLNEQFF